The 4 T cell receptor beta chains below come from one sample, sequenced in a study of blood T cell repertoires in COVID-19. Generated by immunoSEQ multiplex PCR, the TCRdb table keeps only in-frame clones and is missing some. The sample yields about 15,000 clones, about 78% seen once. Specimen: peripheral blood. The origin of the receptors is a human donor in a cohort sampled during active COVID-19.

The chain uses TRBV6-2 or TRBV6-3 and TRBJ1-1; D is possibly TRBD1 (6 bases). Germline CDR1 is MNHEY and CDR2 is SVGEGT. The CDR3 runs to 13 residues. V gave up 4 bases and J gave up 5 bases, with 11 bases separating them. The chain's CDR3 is CASSLQGYTEAFF. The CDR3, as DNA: TGTGCCAGCAGTTTACAGGGCTATACTGAAGCTTTCTTT.

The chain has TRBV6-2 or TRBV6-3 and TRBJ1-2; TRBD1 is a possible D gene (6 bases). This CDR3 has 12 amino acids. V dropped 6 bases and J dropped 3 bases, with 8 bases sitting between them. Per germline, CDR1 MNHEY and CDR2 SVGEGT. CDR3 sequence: CASSRQDYGYTF. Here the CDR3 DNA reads TGTGCCAGCAGCCGACAGGACTATGGCTACACCTTC.

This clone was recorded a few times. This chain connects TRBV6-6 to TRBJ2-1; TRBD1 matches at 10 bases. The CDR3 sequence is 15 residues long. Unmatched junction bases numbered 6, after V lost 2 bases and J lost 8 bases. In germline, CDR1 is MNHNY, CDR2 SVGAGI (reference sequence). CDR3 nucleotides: TGTGCCAGCAGTTACGGCGGCGGGACAGGGGATGAGCAGTTCTTC. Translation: CASSYGGGTGDEQFF.

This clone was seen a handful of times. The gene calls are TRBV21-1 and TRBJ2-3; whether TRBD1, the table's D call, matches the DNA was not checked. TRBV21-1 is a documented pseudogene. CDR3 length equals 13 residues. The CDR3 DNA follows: TGTGCCAGCAGCGGGCTAAACCCAGATACGCAGTATTTT. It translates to CASSGLNPDTQYF.